The 12 T cell receptor beta chains in this list originate from one sample, sequenced in a study of cytomegalovirus exposure and HLA in healthy donors. The primer mix had 60 Vbeta and 13 Jbeta primers. Generated by immunoSEQ multiplex PCR, the TCRdb table keeps only in-frame clones and is missing some. The data contain 90,000 to 110,000 clones, 60% to 80% of them singletons. The specimen was PBMCs. The receptor set was obtained from a man between 25 and 39 years old in good health and CMV-seronegative.

This chain connects TRBV30 to TRBJ1-5; TRBD1 aligns across 8 bases. This CDR3 region has 16 residues. Per germline, CDR1 GTSNPN and CDR2 SVGIG (reference sequence). J lost 11 bases, V lost 2 bases, and 17 bases had no gene match. The CDR3 loop reads CAWSSGQEVLVRAQHF. DNA of the CDR3: TGTGCCTGGAGTTCGGGACAGGAGGTTTTGGTCCGAGCCCAGCATTTT.

In this sample, this clone turned up a few times. The chain employs TRBV30 and TRBJ2-7; tentatively, D is TRBD2 (6 bases). The CDR3 runs to 13 residues. V lost 4 bases, J lost 0 bases, and 10 bases lay in between. From germline, CDR1 is GTSNPN and CDR2 SVGIG (reference sequence). CDR3 residues: CAWNAGFSYEQYF. For the CDR3, the DNA is TGTGCCTGGAACGCGGGGTTCTCCTACGAGCAGTACTTC.

V is TRBV2 and J is TRBJ2-4; TRBD2 matches 9 bases. CDR3 length equals 17 residues. In germline, CDR1 is SNHLY, CDR2 FYNNEI. V trimming: 4 bases; J trimming: 2 bases; junction bases outside the gene matches: 9. CDR3 sequence (DNA): TGTGCCAGCAGTGTGCGGCGGGAGGGGACGTCCAAAAACATTCAGTACTTC. Translating it yields CASSVRREGTSKNIQYF. Full variable domain (outside the CDR3, taken from reference TRBV2 and TRBJ2-4): EPEVTQTPSHQVTQMGQEVILRCVPISNHLYFYWYRQILGQKVEFLVSFYNNEISEKSEIFDDQFSVERPDGSNFTLKIRSTKLEDSAMYFCASSVRREGTSKNIQYFGAGTRLSVL.

The rearrangement links TRBV28 to TRBJ2-7, with TRBD1 identical over 7 bases. With 10 bases clipped from V and 3 bases from J, the junction kept 9 bases outside the gene matches. Germline V gene lookup returns CDR1 MDHEN and CDR2 SYDVKM. The CDR3 covers 13 residues. CDR3 protein: CAIQWTGDYEQYF. CDR3 coding DNA: TGTGCCATCCAGTGGACAGGCGACTACGAGCAGTACTTC.

This clone was observed once. The chain employs TRBV5-4 and TRBJ1-1, with TRBD1 matching 7 bases. V trimming: 4 bases; J trimming: 1 base; junction bases outside the gene matches: 7. Per the germline V gene, CDR1 is SGHNT and CDR2 is YYREEE (reference sequence). The CDR3 is made up of 15 amino acids. In nucleotides, the CDR3 is TGTGCCAGCAGCCCTACGACAGGGAGGAACACTGAAGCTTTCTTT. Its translation: CASSPTTGRNTEAFF.

Here the CDR3 DNA reads TGTGCCAGCAGACATCAGGGGGCAGGCACCGGGGAGCTGTTTTTT. Translation gives CASRHQGAGTGELFF. The chain recombines TRBV7-3 with TRBJ2-2, with 8 positions matching TRBD1. The V and J ends lost 6 bases and 4 bases, in that order; junction bases with no gene match: 7. Germline CDR1 and CDR2: SGHTA and FQGTGA. The CDR3 is 15 amino acids.

The genes are TRBV27 and TRBJ2-3; TRBD2 matches at 8 bases. The CDR3 runs 16 residues. Per the germline V gene, CDR1 is MNHEY and CDR2 is SMNVEV (reference sequence). The trim removed 7 bases at V and 3 bases at J, leaving 12 bases unmatched. The CDR3 loop reads CASTPRAGGRTDTQYF. Here the CDR3 DNA reads TGTGCCAGCACCCCAAGGGCGGGAGGTAGGACAGATACGCAGTATTTT.

The V gene is TRBV7-9, the J gene TRBJ1-5; the match to TRBD1 covers 7 bases. The CDR3 totals 16 residues. After removal of 5 bases from V and 2 bases from J, the junction contained 9 bases not matched to a gene. The germline CDR1 and CDR2 sequences are SEHNR and FQNEAQ (reference sequence). The CDR3 coding sequence is TGTGCCAGCAGCGAAGGGCCCGACAGGGGCAATCAGCCCCAGCATTTT. Translating gives CASSEGPDRGNQPQHF.

This clone was observed a single time. The chain has TRBV7-8 and TRBJ2-7, with 7 bases that match TRBD1. The V gene end was trimmed by 4 bases and the J gene end by 5 bases; junction bases not matched to a gene: 8. CDR1 and CDR2 (germline): SGHVS, FQNEAQ. This CDR3 spans 14 amino acids. The CDR3 DNA sequence: TGTGCCAGCAGCTCCGACTGGGACAGCCACGAGCAGTACTTC. Translated, it gives CASSSDWDSHEQYF.

CDR3 DNA: TGTGCCAGCACGGGGGGGGTGCCCTCTGGAAACACCATATATTTT. This gives the protein CASTGGVPSGNTIYF. The chain carries TRBV7-3 and TRBJ1-3; a weak D match, TRBD1 (5 bases). The V gene lost 7 bases and the J gene lost 0 bases, with 13 bases spanning the gap. The CDR3 runs to 15 residues. Germline CDR1 SGHTA, CDR2 FQGTGA.

J is TRBJ2-5 and V is TRBV4-3; a weak D match, TRBD2 (5 bases). Germline V gene sequence: CDR1 LGHNA, CDR2 YSLEER. V was trimmed by 1 base and J by 5 bases, leaving 14 bases between them. This CDR3 spans 15 amino acids. In DNA, the CDR3 is TGCGCCAGCAGCCAAGGGACTTCGAGAGACGAGACCCAGTACTTC. This sequence encodes CASSQGTSRDETQYF.

This chain joins TRBV21-1 and TRBJ1-1; the listed D gene, TRBD1, was not tested against the DNA. TRBV21-1 is reported as a pseudogene. The CDR3 consists of 19 residues. The CDR3, as DNA: TGTGCCAGCAGCAAAAATAAGTGGGGGACAGGGGGGATCAACACTGAAGCTTTCTTT. Translation: CASSKNKWGTGGINTEAFF.